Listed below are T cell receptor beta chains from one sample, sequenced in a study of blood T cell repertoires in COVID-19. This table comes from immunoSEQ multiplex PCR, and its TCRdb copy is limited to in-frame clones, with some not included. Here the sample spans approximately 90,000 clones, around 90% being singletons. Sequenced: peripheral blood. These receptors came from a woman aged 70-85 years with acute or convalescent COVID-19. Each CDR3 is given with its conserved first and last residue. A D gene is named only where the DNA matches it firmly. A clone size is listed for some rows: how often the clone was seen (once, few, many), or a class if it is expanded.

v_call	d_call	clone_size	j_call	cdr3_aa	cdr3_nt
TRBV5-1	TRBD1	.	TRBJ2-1	CASSFKQGSYNEQFF	TGCGCCAGCAGCTTCAAACAGGGGTCCTACAATGAGCAGTTCTTC
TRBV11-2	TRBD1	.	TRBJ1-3	CASSSDRGANTIYF	TGTGCCAGCAGCTCGGACAGGGGAGCAAACACCATATATTTT
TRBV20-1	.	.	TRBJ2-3	CSARRDTQYF	TGCAGTGCTCGCCGGGATACGCAGTATTTT
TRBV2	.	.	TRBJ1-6	CASKQGLDNSPLHF	TGTGCCAGCAAACAGGGTCTTGATAATTCACCCCTCCACTTT
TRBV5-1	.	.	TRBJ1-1	CASNLGQTNTEAFF	TGCGCCAGCAACTTAGGACAGACGAACACTGAAGCTTTCTTT
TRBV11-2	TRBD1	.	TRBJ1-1	CASSRQGMARTEAFF	TGTGCCAGCAGCAGACAGGGCATGGCGCGCACTGAAGCTTTCTTT
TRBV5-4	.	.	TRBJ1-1	CASSFRAGTEAFF	TGTGCCAGCAGCTTCCGGGCGGGTACTGAAGCTTTCTTT
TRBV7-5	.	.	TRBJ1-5	CVRSLAGEDKLTRGLIKPQHF	TGTGTCAGAAGCTTAGCCGGGGAGGACAAACTAACCAGGGGGCTCATCAAGCCCCAGCATTTT
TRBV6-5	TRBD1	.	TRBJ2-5	CASSWPGQGAETQYF	TGTGCCAGCAGTTGGCCGGGACAGGGAGCGGAGACCCAGTACTTC
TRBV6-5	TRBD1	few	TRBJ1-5	CASSYTGQGATQHF	TGTGCCAGCAGTTATACGGGACAGGGGGCTACCCAGCATTTT
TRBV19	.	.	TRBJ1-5	CASSYRNQPQHF	TGTGCCAGTAGTTACCGGAATCAGCCCCAGCATTTT
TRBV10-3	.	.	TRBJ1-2	CAISDPGKDYGYTF	TGTGCCATCAGTGATCCAGGGAAGGACTATGGCTACACCTTC
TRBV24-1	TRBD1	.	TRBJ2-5	CATSRDRGTQYF	TGTGCCACCAGTCGGGACAGAGGAACCCAGTACTTC
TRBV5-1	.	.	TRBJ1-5	CASSFTGDQPQHF	TGCGCCAGCAGCTTCACGGGGGATCAGCCCCAGCATTTT
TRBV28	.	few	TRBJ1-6	CASSFRGESSPLHF	TGTGCCAGCAGTTTTCGTGGGGAGAGTTCACCCCTCCACTTT
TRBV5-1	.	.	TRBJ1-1	CASSPELMTGAFF	TGCGCCAGCAGTCCCGAGTTGATGACCGGGGCTTTCTTT
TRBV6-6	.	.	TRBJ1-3	CASSQTGTPGRGRQNTIYF	TGTGCCAGCAGTCAGACCGGGACACCGGGTAGAGGTCGACAAAACACCATATATTTT
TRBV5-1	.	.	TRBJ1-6	CASSLDGGVYNSPLHF	TGCGCCAGCAGCTTGGATGGCGGAGTCTATAATTCACCCCTCCACTTT
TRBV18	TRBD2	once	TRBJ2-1	CASSPGLAGANEQFF	TGTGCCAGCTCACCAGGACTAGCGGGGGCGAATGAGCAGTTCTTC
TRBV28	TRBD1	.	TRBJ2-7	CASTTIDRVTTEQYF	TGTGCCAGCACAACCATAGACAGGGTAACCACCGAGCAGTACTTC
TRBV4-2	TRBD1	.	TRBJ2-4	CASSIGTGGPNIQYF	TGTGCCAGCAGCATCGGGACAGGGGGCCCAAACATTCAGTACTTC
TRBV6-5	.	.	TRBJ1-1	CASSNRVDTEAFF	TGTGCCAGCAGTAACAGGGTCGACACTGAAGCTTTCTTT
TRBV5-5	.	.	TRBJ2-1	CASSPIDTPREQFF	TGTGCCAGCAGCCCTATTGACACTCCGCGTGAGCAGTTCTTC
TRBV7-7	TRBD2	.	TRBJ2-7	CASSRTSGSYEQYF	TGTGCTAGCAGCAGGACTAGCGGGTCTTACGAGCAGTACTTC
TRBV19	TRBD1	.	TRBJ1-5	CASSTGTGSQPQHF	TGTGCCAGTAGTACCGGGACAGGGAGTCAGCCCCAGCATTTT
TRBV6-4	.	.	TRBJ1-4	CASSDGGKRHNEKLFF	TGTGCCAGCAGTGACGGAGGGAAGCGACACAATGAAAAACTGTTTTTT
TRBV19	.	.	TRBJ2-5	CASSTRRGLQETQYF	TGTGCCAGTAGTACACGGCGGGGACTGCAAGAGACCCAGTACTTC